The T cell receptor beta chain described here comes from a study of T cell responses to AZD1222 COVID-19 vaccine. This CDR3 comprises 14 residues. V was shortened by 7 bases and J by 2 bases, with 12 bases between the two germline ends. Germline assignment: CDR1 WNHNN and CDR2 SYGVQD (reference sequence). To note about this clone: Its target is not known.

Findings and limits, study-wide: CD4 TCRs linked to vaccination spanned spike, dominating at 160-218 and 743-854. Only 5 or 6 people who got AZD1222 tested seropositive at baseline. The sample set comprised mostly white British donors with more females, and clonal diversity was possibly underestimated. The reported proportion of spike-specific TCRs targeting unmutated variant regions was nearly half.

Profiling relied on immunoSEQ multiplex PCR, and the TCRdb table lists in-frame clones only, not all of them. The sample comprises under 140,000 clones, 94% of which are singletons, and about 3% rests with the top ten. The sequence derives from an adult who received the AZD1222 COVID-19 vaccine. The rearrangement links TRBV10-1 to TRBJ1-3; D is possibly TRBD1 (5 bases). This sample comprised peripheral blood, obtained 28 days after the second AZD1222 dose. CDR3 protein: CASTGGIPGNTIYF. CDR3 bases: TGCGCCAGCACCGGGGGGATACCTGGAAACACCATATATTTT.